These 9 T cell receptor beta chains were all obtained from the same sample, sequenced in a study of T-cell reconstitution after alpha-beta-depleted transplantation in children. Unique molecular identifiers were used in preparing the TCRbeta library. TCRdb itself ran the PCR reads through MiXCR, one entry per CDR3 protein. The sample has more than 450,000 distinct CDR3 sequences, roughly 18% seen once. The source was PBMCs from the stem cell graft donor, collected from the stem cell graft. The receptors derive from a human donor who donated a stem cell graft to a child with acute lymphoblastic leukemia.

The genes are TRBV4-3 and TRBJ1-5, with unresolved D. Germline CDR1 reads LGHNA; CDR2 reads YSLEER. The CDR3 spans 15 residues. V lost 4 bases and J 5 bases, leaving 15 bases between the germline ends. CDR3 amino acids: CASSRSGVTDQPQHF. The CDR3 nucleotides are TGCGCCAGCAGCCGCTCGGGCGTAACAGATCAGCCCCAGCATTTT.

The table lists this clonotype with a few counts. The chain carries TRBV27 and TRBJ1-2; D is ambiguous. V was trimmed by 3 bases and J by 0 bases, leaving 11 bases between them. The CDR3 runs to 15 residues. Germline lookup yields CDR1 MNHEY and CDR2 SMNVEV (reference sequence). This CDR3 is CASSLAAAANYGYTF. For the CDR3, the DNA is TGTGCCAGCAGTTTGGCGGCAGCCGCTAACTATGGCTACACCTTC.

The V gene is TRBV7-6, the J gene TRBJ2-7; TRBD2 is a possible D gene (5 bases). CDR3 length equals 13 residues. Trimming shortened V by 5 bases and J by 5 bases, and 13 bases separated the two germline ends. Germline V gene lookup returns CDR1 SGHVS and CDR2 FNYEAQ. The CDR3 here is CASSAGHGNEQYF. In nucleotides, the CDR3 is TGTGCCAGCAGCGCCGGCCACGGGAACGAGCAGTACTTC. The whole variable domain, remainder taken from reference TRBV7-6 and TRBJ2-7, is GAGVSQSPRYKVTKRGQDVALRCDPISGHVSLYWYRQALGQGPEFLTYFNYEAQQDKSGLPNDRFSAERPEGSISTLTIQRTEQRDSAMYRCASSAGHGNEQYFGPGTRLTVT.

The table lists this clonotype with a few counts. The gene calls are TRBV4-1 and TRBJ2-1; the D gene is possibly TRBD2 (7 bases). The V and J ends lost 2 bases and 8 bases respectively, with 28 bases between them. CDR3 size: 19 residues. Germline V lookup: CDR1 MGHRA, CDR2 YSYEKL. CDR3 DNA sequence: TGCGCCAGCAGCCAACCACGTTGGGAACTAGCGAGGGGGTTGGATGAGCAGTTCTTC. Translated, it gives CASSQPRWELARGLDEQFF.

The gene calls are TRBV2 and TRBJ2-7, with a possible D match to TRBD2 (6 bases). Germline lookup yields CDR1 SNHLY and CDR2 FYNNEI. Trimming removed 1 base from V and 3 bases from J, with 16 bases in between. The CDR3 sequence is 16 residues long. The CDR3 here is CASSEEVAGWGYEQYF. Here the CDR3 DNA reads TGTGCCAGCAGTGAAGAGGTTGCGGGATGGGGCTACGAGCAGTACTTC.

This clonotype came up a few times. This rearrangement joins TRBV3-1 to TRBJ1-1; 8 bases align to TRBD1. The CDR3 totals 15 residues. V lost 4 bases to trimming and J lost 6 bases; unmatched junction nucleotides: 10. The germline gives CDR1 LGHDT, CDR2 YNNKEL (reference sequence). The CDR3 is CASSRAPGQVAEAFF. CDR3 sequence (DNA): TGTGCCAGCAGCCGAGCGCCGGGACAGGTCGCTGAAGCTTTCTTT. Variable domain in full (rest from reference TRBV3-1 and TRBJ1-1): DTAVSQTPKYLVTQMGNDKSIKCEQNLGHDTMYWYKQDSKKFLKIMFSYNNKELIINETVPNRFSPKSPDKAHLNLHINSLELGDSAVYFCASSRAPGQVAEAFFGQGTRLTVV.

The J gene is TRBJ1-1, the V gene TRBV6-1; perhaps TRBD1 as D (6 bases). There are 13 residues in the CDR3. V was pared by 10 bases and J by 4 bases, with 16 bases between. Germline lookup yields CDR1 MNHNS and CDR2 SASEGT. The CDR3 sequence is CATQQGGSTEAFF. The CDR3, as DNA: TGTGCCACTCAGCAAGGGGGAAGCACTGAAGCTTTCTTT.

The genes are TRBV6-5 and TRBJ1-3, with D maybe TRBD1 (5 bases). Germline V gives CDR1 MNHEY, CDR2 SVGAGI. This CDR3 spans 16 amino acids. V dropped 4 bases and J dropped 0 bases, with 13 bases sitting between them. CDR3 in DNA: TGTGCCAGCAGTTCGGAGGGGATGAGCTCTGGAAACACCATATATTTT. Translated: CASSSEGMSSGNTIYF.

The chain uses TRBV20-1 and TRBJ2-1, with D maybe TRBD2 (6 bases). The germline V gene has CDR1 DFQATT and CDR2 SNEGSKA (reference sequence). V was shortened by 3 bases and J by 9 bases, with 21 bases between the two germline ends. The CDR3 extends over 15 amino acids. CDR3 protein: CSASRGLRGIGEQFF. The CDR3 nucleotides read TGCAGTGCTAGTCGGGGACTTAGAGGGATAGGTGAGCAGTTCTTC.